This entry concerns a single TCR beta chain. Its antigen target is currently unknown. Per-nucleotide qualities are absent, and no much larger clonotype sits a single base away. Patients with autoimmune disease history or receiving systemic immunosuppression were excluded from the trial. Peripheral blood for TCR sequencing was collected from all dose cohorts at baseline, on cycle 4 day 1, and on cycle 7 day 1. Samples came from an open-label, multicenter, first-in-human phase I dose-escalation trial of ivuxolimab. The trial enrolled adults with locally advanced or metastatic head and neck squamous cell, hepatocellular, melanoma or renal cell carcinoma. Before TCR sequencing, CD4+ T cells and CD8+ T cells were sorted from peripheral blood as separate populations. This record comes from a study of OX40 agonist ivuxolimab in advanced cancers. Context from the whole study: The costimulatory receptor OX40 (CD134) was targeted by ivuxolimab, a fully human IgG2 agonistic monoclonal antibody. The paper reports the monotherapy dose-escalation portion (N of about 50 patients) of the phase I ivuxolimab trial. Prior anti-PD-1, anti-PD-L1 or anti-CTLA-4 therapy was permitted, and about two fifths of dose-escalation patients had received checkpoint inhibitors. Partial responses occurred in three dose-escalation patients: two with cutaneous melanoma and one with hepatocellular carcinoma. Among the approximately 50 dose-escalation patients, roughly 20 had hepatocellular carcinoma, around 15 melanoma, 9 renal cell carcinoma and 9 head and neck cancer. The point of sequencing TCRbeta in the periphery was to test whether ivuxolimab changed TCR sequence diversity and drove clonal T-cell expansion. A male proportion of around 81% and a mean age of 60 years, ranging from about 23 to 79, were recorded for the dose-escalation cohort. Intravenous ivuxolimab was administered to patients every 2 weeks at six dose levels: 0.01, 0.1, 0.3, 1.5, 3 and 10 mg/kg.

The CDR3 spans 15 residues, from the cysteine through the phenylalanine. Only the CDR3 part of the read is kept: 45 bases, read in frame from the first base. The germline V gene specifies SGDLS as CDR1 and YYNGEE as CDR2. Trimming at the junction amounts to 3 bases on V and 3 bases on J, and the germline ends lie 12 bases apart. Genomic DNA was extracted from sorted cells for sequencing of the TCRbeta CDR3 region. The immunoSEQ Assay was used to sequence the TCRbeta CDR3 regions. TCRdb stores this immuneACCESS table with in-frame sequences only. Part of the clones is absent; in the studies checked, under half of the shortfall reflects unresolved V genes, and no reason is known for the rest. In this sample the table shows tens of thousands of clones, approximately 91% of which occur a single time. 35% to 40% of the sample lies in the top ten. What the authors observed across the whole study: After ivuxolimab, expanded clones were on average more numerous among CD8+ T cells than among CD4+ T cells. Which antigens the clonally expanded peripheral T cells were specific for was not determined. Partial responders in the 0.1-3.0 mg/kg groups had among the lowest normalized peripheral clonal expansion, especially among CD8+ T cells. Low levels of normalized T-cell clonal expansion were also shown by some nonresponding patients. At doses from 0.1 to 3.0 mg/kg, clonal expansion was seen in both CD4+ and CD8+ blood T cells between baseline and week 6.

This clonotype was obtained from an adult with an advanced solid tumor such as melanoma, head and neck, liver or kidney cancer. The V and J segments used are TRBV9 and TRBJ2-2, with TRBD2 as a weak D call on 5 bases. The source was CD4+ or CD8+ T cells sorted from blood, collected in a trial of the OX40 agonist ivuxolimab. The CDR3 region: CASSESGTYTGELFF. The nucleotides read TGTGCCAGCAGCGAGTCGGGAACCTACACCGGGGAGCTGTTTTTT.